These 20 T cell receptor beta chains were sequenced from one sample in a study of cytomegalovirus exposure and HLA in healthy donors (TCRdb year 2017). Preparation of the library involved the immunoSEQ multiplex PCR assay. A mixture of 60 forward primers for TCR Vbeta segments and 13 reverse primers for TCR Jbeta segments was used in the multiplex PCR. The clones in this table, taken by TCRdb from immuneACCESS, are in-frame only. Not every clone is retained; where verified, under half of the shortfall comes from an unresolved V gene, and the cause of the rest is unknown. Across this sample there are 130,000 or so clones, with about 76% seen only once. Of the sample, 6% to 8.5% falls within the top ten clones. The specimen was PBMCs. These receptors came from a man between 40 and 49 years old in good health and CMV-seropositive.

This clone appeared a single time. The genes are TRBV7-9 and TRBJ2-5; possibly TRBD2 for D (5 bases). Germline loops: CDR1 SEHNR, CDR2 FQNEAQ (reference sequence). The CDR3 runs to 11 residues. V gave up 10 bases and J gave up 5 bases, with 11 bases separating them. CDR3 coding DNA: TGTGCCATCGGCGGGTGGGAGACCCAGTACTTC. It encodes CAIGGWETQYF.

The rearrangement uses TRBV27 and TRBJ1-1; 10 bases fit TRBD1. The CDR3 covers 16 residues. V trimming: 1 base; J trimming: 1 base; junction bases outside the gene matches: 3. CDR1 is MNHEY, CDR2 SMNVEV, per germline (reference sequence). CDR3 amino acids: CASSLWDRGTNTEAFF. The CDR3 DNA sequence: TGTGCCAGCAGTTTATGGGACAGGGGAACGAACACTGAAGCTTTCTTT.

The gene calls are TRBV11-2 and TRBJ2-4, with D perhaps TRBD1 (6 bases). The CDR3 spans 16 residues. V lost 8 bases, J lost 2 bases, and 19 bases lay in between. CDR1 SGHAT and CDR2 FQNNGV come from the germline V gene. The CDR3 sequence: CASDQLHWGPKNIQYF. CDR3 coding DNA: TGTGCCAGCGACCAACTCCACTGGGGGCCCAAAAACATTCAGTACTTC.

The chain recombines TRBV4-2 with TRBJ2-1; 8 bases align to TRBD2. The CDR3 consists of 14 residues. V was pared by 2 bases and J by 7 bases, with 4 bases of the junction left unmatched. Per the germline V gene, CDR1 is LGHNA and CDR2 is YNFKEQ. CDR3 sequence reads: CASSQTGGLNEQFF. CDR3 nucleotide sequence: TGTGCCAGCAGCCAAACGGGGGGGCTGAATGAGCAGTTCTTC.

The rearrangement uses TRBV11-2 and TRBJ2-3; 9 nucleotides align to TRBD2. CDR3 length equals 14 residues. V was pared by 5 bases and J by 4 bases, with 4 bases of the junction left unmatched. Germline V gives CDR1 SGHAT, CDR2 FQNNGV. The CDR3 loop reads CASSRSGSSDTQYF. For the CDR3, the DNA is TGTGCCAGCAGCCGTAGCGGGAGTTCAGATACGCAGTATTTT.

The chain has TRBV19 and TRBJ1-2; no clear D gene. V was clipped by 2 bases and J by 4 bases, with 11 bases between them. This CDR3 has 14 residues. Germline CDR1 and CDR2: LNHDA and SQIVND (reference sequence). In DNA, the CDR3 is TGTGCCAGTAGTATATCATCCGGAGGCTATGGCTACACCTTC. Its translation is CASSISSGGYGYTF.

This chain connects TRBV28 to TRBJ1-1, with 11 bases identical to TRBD1. V shed 6 bases, J shed 4 bases, and the junction held 10 bases outside the gene matches. CDR1 and CDR2 from the germline V gene are MDHEN and SYDVKM. The CDR3 is 16 amino acids. The CDR3 region has the DNA TGTGCCAGCAGCCCGGGACAGGGGGTCGGGAGCACTGAAGCTTTCTTT. It encodes CASSPGQGVGSTEAFF.

A single count supports this clone. This chain connects TRBV28 to TRBJ2-7; 8 nucleotides line up with TRBD1. The germline V gene encodes CDR1 MDHEN and CDR2 SYDVKM. V was pared by 3 bases and J by 7 bases, with 8 bases of the junction left unmatched. The CDR3 runs to 14 residues. CDR3 DNA: TGTGCCAGCAGTTTCGGGGGACAGGAGAGGGAGCAGTACTTC. This codes for CASSFGGQEREQYF.

Only a few counts were recorded for this clone. The chain couples TRBV6-1 to TRBJ1-2, with unresolved D. The CDR3 extends over 13 amino acids. Germline values: CDR1 MNHNS, CDR2 SASEGT. The V end lost 8 bases, the J end lost 2 bases, and 12 bases lay between the germline ends. The CDR3 spells CASGEGDNYGYTF. The CDR3 bases are TGTGCCAGCGGAGAGGGTGACAACTATGGCTACACCTTC.

The rearrangement joins TRBV2 to TRBJ1-2; no clear D gene. The CDR3 loop spans 13 amino acids. Trimming pared 6 bases from V and 7 bases from J, leaving 15 bases between. Germline CDR1 SNHLY, CDR2 FYNNEI. CDR3 sequence (DNA): TGTGCCAGCAGAGACACCGGGAGACGTGGCTACACCTTC. Encoded protein: CASRDTGRRGYTF. Full variable domain (outside the CDR3, taken from reference TRBV2 and TRBJ1-2): EPEVTQTPSHQVTQMGQEVILRCVPISNHLYFYWYRQILGQKVEFLVSFYNNEISEKSEIFDDQFSVERPDGSNFTLKIRSTKLEDSAMYFCASRDTGRRGYTFGSGTRLTVV.

This chain uses TRBV7-9 with TRBJ1-1, with D perhaps matching TRBD1 (5 bases). The germline CDR1 and CDR2 sequences are SEHNR and FQNEAQ (reference sequence). CDR3 length: 16 residues. The V end was cut by 4 bases, the J end by 1 base, with 16 bases between. CDR3: CASSSRGRGGNTEAFF. The CDR3 nucleotides are TGTGCCAGCAGCTCGAGAGGGAGGGGTGGGAACACTGAAGCTTTCTTT.

This clone was seen a single time. The V and J genes are TRBV28 and TRBJ2-1; 8 nucleotides line up with TRBD2. Germline V lookup: CDR1 MDHEN, CDR2 SYDVKM. Trimming took 4 bases from V and 0 from J; bases not matched to a gene: 5. The CDR3 length is 16 residues. This CDR3 reads CASSSGGALSYNEQFF. The DNA of the CDR3 is TGTGCCAGCAGTTCGGGGGGGGCGCTCTCCTACAATGAGCAGTTCTTC.

This chain joins TRBV27 and TRBJ1-1; the D gene is possibly TRBD1 (6 bases). The V gene's germline CDR1 is MNHEY and CDR2 SMNVEV (reference sequence). The V end was cut by 7 bases, the J end by 4 bases, with 13 bases between. There are 13 residues in the CDR3. Here the CDR3 DNA reads TGTGCCAGCACCAGGGGAAGAGGCACTGAAGCTTTCTTT. Translation gives CASTRGRGTEAFF.

The chain links TRBV27 to TRBJ2-5; TRBD1 matches at 8 bases. The tail of the sequence fits TRBJ2-7 better, so the J call may be wrong. CDR1 and CDR2 from the germline V gene are MNHEY and SMNVEV (reference sequence). CDR3 size: 15 residues. CDR3 loop: CASSFEPGQVYEQYF. The CDR3 DNA sequence: TGTGCCAGCAGTTTCGAACCGGGACAGGTCTACGAGCAGTACTTC.

This chain connects TRBV6-1 to TRBJ1-5; the match to TRBD1 covers 9 bases. Trimming cost V 2 bases and J 11 bases; bases outside gene matches: 7. The CDR3 is made up of 14 amino acids. Germline CDR1 reads MNHNS; CDR2 reads SASEGT. CDR3 DNA: TGTGCCAGCAGTGAATGGGACAGGGCAGGGGCCCAGCATTTT. As protein: CASSEWDRAGAQHF.

This chain uses TRBV27 with TRBJ1-1; 7 nucleotides align to TRBD1. There are 14 residues in the CDR3. Looked up from germline, CDR1 is MNHEY and CDR2 is SMNVEV (reference sequence). V shed 3 bases, J shed 4 bases, and the junction held 5 bases outside the gene matches. DNA for the CDR3: TGTGCCAGCAGTTTCCAAGGGGGCATCACTGAAGCTTTCTTT. Translating gives CASSFQGGITEAFF.

The chain uses TRBV5-1 and TRBJ2-7; 7 nucleotides align to TRBD2. CDR1 and CDR2 from the germline V gene are SGHRS and YFSETQ. Trimming at V came to 2 bases and at J to 2 bases, leaving 7 bases not matched to a gene. The CDR3 is 15 amino acids. CDR3 sequence reads: CASSFLAESAYEQYF. The CDR3 nucleotides read TGCGCCAGCAGCTTCCTAGCGGAGTCGGCCTACGAGCAGTACTTC. Full variable domain (remainder filled in from reference TRBV5-1 and TRBJ2-7): KAGVTQTPRYLIKTRGQQVTLSCSPISGHRSVSWYQQTPGQGLQFLFEYFSETQRNKGNFPGRFSGRQFSNSRSEMNVSTLELGDSALYLCASSFLAESAYEQYFGPGTRLTVT.

This chain links TRBV25-1 with TRBJ2-3; 9 bases line up with TRBD2. The ends lost 3 bases at V and 1 base at J; junction bases unmatched: 5. The CDR3 has 16 amino acids. Germline V gene sequence: CDR1 MGHDK, CDR2 SYGVNS. CDR3 protein: CASSDSSGSRTDTQYF. CDR3 nucleotides: TGTGCCAGCAGTGACAGTAGCGGGAGTCGCACAGATACGCAGTATTTT. Full variable domain (outside the CDR3, taken from reference TRBV25-1 and TRBJ2-3): EADIYQTPRYLVIGTGKKITLECSQTMGHDKMYWYQQDPGMELHLIHYSYGVNSTEKGDLSSESTVSRIRTEHFPLTLESARPSHTSQYLCASSDSSGSRTDTQYFGPGTRLTVL.

The rearrangement links TRBV5-1 to TRBJ2-1; weak D call: TRBD1 (6 bases). The CDR3 covers 15 residues. Germline CDR1 SGHRS, CDR2 YFSETQ. Trimming removed 2 bases at V and 6 bases at J, with 15 bases between. In DNA, the CDR3 is TGCGCCAGCAGCTTAGAAACAGGGCTGAGCAATGAGCAGTTCTTC. Amino acids: CASSLETGLSNEQFF.

This clone turned up a few times. This chain uses TRBV9 with TRBJ1-5, with D maybe TRBD1 (5 bases). The germline CDR1 and CDR2 sequences are SGDLS and YYNGEE. The CDR3 has 14 amino acids. V shed 0 bases and J shed 8 bases, with 12 bases lying between them. CDR3 sequence: CASSVGTTWEPQHF. The DNA for the CDR3 is TGTGCCAGCAGCGTAGGGACAACCTGGGAGCCCCAGCATTTT.